This TCR beta chain was sequenced during a study of T cell responses to AZD1222 COVID-19 vaccine. General observations from the study: After two AZD1222 doses, spike-specific TCR breadth and depth rose versus day 0. There were vaccine-associated CD4 TCRs across spike, dominant at 160-218 and 743-854. Seropositive status at baseline applied to only six AZD1222 recipients. Close to half of spike-specific TCRs reportedly recognize unmutated variant regions.

The repertoire was sequenced with immunoSEQ multiplex PCR; TCRdb's copy has only in-frame clones and lacks some. Of 150,000 or so clones listed, roughly 94% are singletons. V was trimmed by 5 bases and J by 6 bases, leaving 13 bases between them. The CDR3 is made up of 13 amino acids. Germline V CDR1 and CDR2: SEHNR, FQNEAQ (reference sequence). A remark on this clone: Its antigen is currently unknown.

V and J are TRBV7-9 and TRBJ1-2; D is uncertain. This TCR came from an adult in good health. Sample: peripheral blood, taken on day 0 of AZD1222 vaccination. The CDR3: CASSPEYWNGYTF. As DNA, the CDR3 is TGTGCCAGCAGCCCTGAGTATTGGAATGGCTACACCTTC.